This is a list of T cell receptor beta chains from one sample in a study of beta chain features in type 1 diabetes. Profiling relied on immunoSEQ multiplex PCR, and the TCRdb table lists in-frame clones only, not all of them. The table records some 270,000 clones, roughly 10% of them present only once. The material sequenced was naive CD4+ T cells from blood. The source of these receptors is a young man with type 1 diabetes. CDR3s include the opening cysteine and the closing phenylalanine or tryptophan. D genes are given only for firm matches. Not every row has a clone size; where given, it reads once, few, many or a size class.

TRBV6-5	TRBJ1-1	.	.	TGTGCCAGCCATAATTGGGGCGAAGCTTTCTTT	CASHNWGEAFF
TRBV2	TRBJ1-4	.	few	TGTGCCAGCAGTGAAGTTACAACTAATGAAAAACTGTTTTTT	CASSEVTTNEKLFF
TRBV6-1	TRBJ2-3	.	few	TGTGCCAGCAGTCCCCGGTGGACAGATACGCAGTATTTT	CASSPRWTDTQYF
TRBV14	TRBJ2-1	.	many	TGTGCCAGCATTAGCGCGGTCTACAATGAGCAGTTCTTC	CASISAVYNEQFF
TRBV2	TRBJ2-7	.	.	TGTGCCAGCAGTAGGACTGCCCTGCGGGTAGAGCAGTACTTC	CASSRTALRVEQYF
TRBV4-3	TRBJ2-1	.	few	TGCGCCAGCAGCCAGGGGACAAACTACAATGAGCAGTTCTTC	CASSQGTNYNEQFF
TRBV5-4	TRBJ2-1	.	few	TGTGCCAGCAGCTTGGGAGTTTATGAGCAGTTCTTC	CASSLGVYEQFF
TRBV5-4	TRBJ2-5	TRBD1	few	TGTGCCAGCAGCGTGGACAGGGCAGGAGAGACCCAGTACTTC	CASSVDRAGETQYF
TRBV4-2	TRBJ2-5	TRBD2	few	TGTGCCAGCAGCCCAGGGACTAGCGTTAAAGAGACCCAGTACTTC	CASSPGTSVKETQYF
TRBV25-1	TRBJ2-7	TRBD1	few	TGTGCCAGCAGTGCTCCCCCGGGACAGGGACTCTACGAGCAGTACTTC	CASSAPPGQGLYEQYF
TRBV29-1	TRBJ1-1	.	.	TGCAGCGTTGTTAGGGGCTTGGGGAACACTGAAGCTTTCTTT	CSVVRGLGNTEAFF
TRBV29-1	TRBJ1-2	.	few	TGCAGCGTTGAAGGGGGCAGGCCCAGCTATGGCTACACCTTC	CSVEGGRPSYGYTF
TRBV6-6	TRBJ2-2	.	few	TGTGCCAGCAGTCAGGGGTACACCGGGGAGCTGTTTTTT	CASSQGYTGELFF
TRBV2	TRBJ2-7	TRBD2	.	TGTGCCAGCATAGCGGGGTGGCCCCAGGGCTACGAGCAGTACTTC	CASIAGWPQGYEQYF
TRBV7-9	TRBJ2-5	TRBD2	many	TGTGCCAGCAGCGGACTAGCGGGGGAGACCCAGTACTTC	CASSGLAGETQYF
TRBV27	TRBJ2-7	.	.	TGTGCCAGCAGCGGGATCGAGCAGTACTTC	CASSGIEQYF
TRBV7-2	TRBJ2-5	.	.	TGTGCCAGCAGCTTAGAAACCGGGAGACAGATGACCCAGTACTTC	CASSLETGRQMTQYF
TRBV11-2	TRBJ2-5	.	few	TGTGCCAACGCCCTCACCGGCGGGGCCCAAGAGACCCAGTACTTC	CANALTGGAQETQYF
TRBV29-1	TRBJ2-6	TRBD1	.	TGCAGCCCCGGACAGGGAACCAACGTCCTGACTTTC	CSPGQGTNVLTF
TRBV4-3	TRBJ2-7	.	.	TGCGCCAGCAGCCGCTCAGGGGAGGGAAGCTCCTACGAGCAGTACTTC	CASSRSGEGSSYEQYF
TRBV11-1	TRBJ1-1	.	few	TGTGCCAGCCGGGGACATCCTATGAACACTGAAGCTTTCTTT	CASRGHPMNTEAFF
TRBV6-5	TRBJ1-5	TRBD1	.	TGTGCCAGCGGATTGGGACAGGGGTGGGATCAGCCCCAGCATTTT	CASGLGQGWDQPQHF
TRBV4-1	TRBJ2-5	.	.	TGCGCCAGCAGCCAAGATCGAGAGACCCAGTACTTC	CASSQDRETQYF
TRBV4-1	TRBJ1-6	TRBD1	few	TGCGCCAGCAGCCAAGAGGGCAGGGGGCTCGGTTCACCCCTCCACTTT	CASSQEGRGLGSPLHF
TRBV7-3	TRBJ1-6	.	.	TGTGCCAGCAGCTTATCACAGGCGAATTCACCCCTCCACTTT	CASSLSQANSPLHF
TRBV18	TRBJ1-5	.	.	TGTGCCAGCTCACCAGCCGAGCTTCAGCCCCAGCATTTT	CASSPAELQPQHF
TRBV25-1	TRBJ2-7	.	few	TGTGCCAGCGGTCACCTGGGACAAAATTCCTACGAGCAGTACTTC	CASGHLGQNSYEQYF
TRBV7-3	TRBJ2-3	.	.	TGTGCCAGCAGCACAAGGGGTACCTCTAGCACAGATACGCAGTATTTT	CASSTRGTSSTDTQYF
TRBV19	TRBJ2-1	TRBD2	few	TGTGCCAGTTCATCTAGCGGGGGTTACAATGAGCAGTTCTTC	CASSSSGGYNEQFF
TRBV7-9	TRBJ1-4	.	few	TGTGCCAGCAGCACAGGGAGTGAAAAACTGTTTTTT	CASSTGSEKLFF
TRBV13	TRBJ2-7	.	few	TGTGCCAGCAGCCTGCTTCGGAGCGGCTACGAGCAGTACTTC	CASSLLRSGYEQYF
TRBV7-2	TRBJ1-3	.	few	TGTGCCAGCAGCCCCGCGGGGCCTGGAAACACCATATATTTT	CASSPAGPGNTIYF